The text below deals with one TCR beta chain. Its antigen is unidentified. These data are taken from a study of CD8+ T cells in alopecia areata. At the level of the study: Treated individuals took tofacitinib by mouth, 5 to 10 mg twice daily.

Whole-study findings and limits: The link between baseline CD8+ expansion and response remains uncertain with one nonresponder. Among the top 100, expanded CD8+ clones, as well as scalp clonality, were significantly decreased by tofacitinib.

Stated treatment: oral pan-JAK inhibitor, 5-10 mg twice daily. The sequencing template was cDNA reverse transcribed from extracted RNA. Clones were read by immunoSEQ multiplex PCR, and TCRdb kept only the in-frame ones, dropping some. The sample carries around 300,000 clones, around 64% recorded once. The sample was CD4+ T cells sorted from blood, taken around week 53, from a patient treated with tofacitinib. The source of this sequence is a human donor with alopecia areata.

The CDR3 protein is CASSPGLAGGETQYF. The CDR3 DNA is TGCGCCAGCAGCCCCGGACTAGCGGGGGGTGAGACCCAGTACTTC. The V call is TRBV5-1, the J call TRBJ2-5; 14 bases match TRBD2. Germline trimming cut 4 bases from V and 5 bases from J; bases unmatched to any gene: 4. This CDR3 is 15 amino acids long. CDR1 and CDR2 (germline): SGHRS, YFSETQ.